Shown below are 25 T cell receptor beta chains from a single sample sequenced in a study of regulatory T cells in long-lasting Graves disease. According to the study, TCR beta libraries were built with iRepertoire HTBI primers and CDR3-region Arm-PCR. In TCRdb, the multiplex PCR reads were re-called with MiXCR into one record per CDR3 protein. The sample contains about 290,000 distinct CDR3 sequences, around 20% of which appear only once. Time point: persistent/refractory GD, antithyroid drugs over 5 years with positive TRAb. Extracted RNA from PBMCs served as the source of the TCR library. Sequencing was performed on peripheral blood mononuclear cells (PBMCs), taken when the disease was refractory, from a patient treated with antithyroid drugs. Every receptor here comes from a female donor with Graves disease.

The J gene is TRBJ1-2, the V gene TRBV20-1; D might be TRBD1 (6 bases). CDR1 and CDR2 from the germline V gene are DFQATT and SNEGSKA (reference sequence). CDR3 length: 15 amino acids. V shed 2 bases and J shed 6 bases, with 19 bases lying between them. The CDR3 DNA reads TGCAGTGCTAGACCCCTACAGGGTGTTGGTCATGGCTACACCTTC. Its protein is CSARPLQGVGHGYTF.

This clonotype was found a few times. The V call is TRBV4-3, the J call TRBJ2-5; D remains ambiguous. The CDR3 length is 14 residues. CDR1 LGHNA and CDR2 YSLEER come from the germline V gene. V was shortened by 1 base and J by 5 bases, with 11 bases between the two germline ends. The CDR3: CASSQAWVGETQYF. CDR3 bases: TGCGCCAGCAGCCAAGCCTGGGTGGGGGAGACCCAGTACTTC.

This clonotype has ten or more counts. This chain uses TRBV6-2 or TRBV6-3 with TRBJ2-5; D may be TRBD1 or TRBD2 (5 bases each). The CDR3 spans 16 residues. Germline V gives CDR1 MNHEY, CDR2 SVGEGT. V dropped 0 bases and J dropped 5 bases, with 16 bases sitting between them. In DNA form, the CDR3 reads TGTGCCAGCAGTTACTCGAGCGGTAGTTGGGGCGAGACCCAGTACTTC. Its protein is CASSYSSGSWGETQYF.

This clonotype was picked up many times. The DNA of the CDR3 is TGTGCCAGCTCACCATCAGGGTCGGAGACCCAGTACTTC. It codes for CASSPSGSETQYF. The V call is TRBV18, the J call TRBJ2-5; D perhaps matches TRBD1 (5 bases). This CDR3 contains 13 residues. V lost 2 bases to trimming and J lost 5 bases, with 9 bases between them. Germline CDR1 KGHSH, CDR2 LQKENI.

The rearrangement joins TRBV28 to TRBJ2-1; 8 bases are shared with TRBD1. The CDR3 length is 12 residues. CDR1 is MDHEN and CDR2 is SYDVKM in the germline V gene. The J segment lost 12 bases and the V segment lost 7 bases, leaving 8 bases of the junction unmatched. The CDR3 DNA reads TGTGCCAGCACCTTGACAGGGGCCGGGCAGTTCTTC. Its translation is CASTLTGAGQFF. The variable domain in full, with the rest retrieved from reference TRBV28 and TRBJ2-1, is DVKVTQSSRYLVKRTGEKVFLECVQDMDHENMFWYRQDPGLGLRLIYFSYDVKMKEKGDIPEGYSVSREKKERFSLILESASTNQTSMYLCASTLTGAGQFFGPGTRLTVL.

With respect to this clonotype: No conserved phenylalanine or tryptophan is present at the end of the CDR3, so a read error is the likely explanation. The rearrangement uses TRBV20-1 and TRBJ1-2, with D hard to call. The germline V gene encodes CDR1 DFQATT and CDR2 SNEGSKA (reference sequence). The CDR3 length is 14 residues. Trimming removed 2 bases at V and 4 bases at J, with 14 bases between. The CDR3 spells CSARSTAETYGYTL. As DNA, the CDR3 is TGCAGTGCTAGAAGTACGGCGGAAACCTATGGCTACACCCTC.

V gene TRBV5-1 combines with J gene TRBJ1-1, with TRBD1 matching over 7 bases. Germline lookup yields CDR1 SGHRS and CDR2 YFSETQ. V shed 0 bases, J shed 4 bases, and the junction held 6 bases outside the gene matches. This CDR3 is built from 15 residues. CDR3 bases: TGCGCCAGCAGCTTGGAAGGGGGCGCGATCACTGAAGCTTTCTTT. It yields the protein CASSLEGGAITEAFF.

This clonotype was recorded at least ten times. The chain recombines TRBV27 with TRBJ2-7, with a tentative D call TRBD1 (6 bases). This CDR3 has 13 residues. Trimming left V 6 bases short and J 3 bases short, with 12 bases between. Germline V CDR1 and CDR2: MNHEY, SMNVEV (reference sequence). CDR3 nucleotide sequence: TGTGCCAGCAGCCCCAGGGGTAGCTACGAGCAGTACTTC. Translating it yields CASSPRGSYEQYF.

The chain links TRBV6-1 to TRBJ2-4; 7 nucleotides line up with TRBD1. CDR1 and CDR2 (germline): MNHNS, SASEGT. V was clipped by 5 bases and J by 7 bases; unmatched bases: 5. This CDR3 has 13 residues. The CDR3 DNA follows: TGTGCCAGCAGTACAAAGACAGGGAACATTCAGTACTTC. Translating it yields CASSTKTGNIQYF.

The sample holds many counts of this clonotype. This rearrangement joins TRBV6-1 to TRBJ1-1, with D perhaps matching TRBD1 (6 bases). The V gene's germline CDR1 is MNHNS and CDR2 SASEGT. The CDR3 contains 17 residues. Trimming stripped 3 bases from V and 5 bases from J, with 22 bases between. The CDR3 nucleotides are TGTGCCAGCAGTGACCCCTACGCACAGGGAGGGAGGACTGAAGCTTTCTTT. It translates to CASSDPYAQGGRTEAFF.

The sample holds many counts of this clonotype. This sequence joins TRBV28 and TRBJ2-7, with D perhaps being TRBD1 or TRBD2 (5 bases each). Germline assignment: CDR1 MDHEN and CDR2 SYDVKM. The CDR3 has 16 residues. Trimming left V 3 bases short and J 2 bases short, with 17 bases between. CDR3: CASSFGDRDAPYEQYF. DNA of the CDR3: TGTGCCAGCAGTTTCGGTGACCGGGACGCTCCCTACGAGCAGTACTTC.

As concerns this clonotype: With a much larger clone just one base away, this may be a read error. The chain uses TRBV24-1 and TRBJ1-2; D is perhaps TRBD1 (5 bases). Germline assignment: CDR1 KGHDR and CDR2 SFDVKD. The CDR3 consists of 13 residues. The CDR3 reads CVTSVTGDYGYTF. The CDR3 bases are TGTGTCACCAGTGTAACAGGCGATTATGGCTACACCTTC.

This clonotype appeared many times. This rearrangement joins TRBV7-3 to TRBJ1-2, with 7 bases aligning to TRBD1. V lost 5 bases and J lost 7; bases outside the gene matches: 4. The CDR3 has 12 amino acids. From germline, CDR1 is SGHTA and CDR2 FQGTGA. Here the CDR3 DNA reads TGTGCCAGCAGCATAAACAGGGGTGGCTACACCTTC. As protein: CASSINRGGYTF.

This chain links TRBV5-8 with TRBJ2-7; 9 bases agree with TRBD1. V gave up 4 bases and J gave up 3 bases; unmatched junction bases: 8. The CDR3 has 15 residues. Germline V gives CDR1 SGHTS, CDR2 YDEGEE. For the CDR3, the DNA is TGTGCCAGCAGCCCAGAGACAGGGGGGCTCTACGAGCAGTACTTC. Translation gives CASSPETGGLYEQYF.

This clonotype has a handful of counts. The chain recombines TRBV20-1 with TRBJ1-4, with a possible D match to TRBD1 (5 bases). The germline V gene has CDR1 DFQATT and CDR2 SNEGSKA (reference sequence). Trimming shortened V by 3 bases and J by 16 bases, and 12 bases separated the two germline ends. The CDR3 spans 10 residues. The CDR3 region has the DNA TGCAGTGCTAGCAGGGAGATTCGGTTTTTT. It codes for CSASREIRFF.

This clonotype was detected ten times or more. This chain links TRBV12-3 or TRBV12-4 with TRBJ1-2; no clear D. The CDR3 is 11 residues long. Trimming shortened V by 6 bases and J by 8 bases, and 10 bases separated the two germline ends. Here the CDR3 reads CASSQSGGYTF. The CDR3 bases are TGTGCCAGCAGCCAGAGTGGCGGCTACACCTTC.

As for this clonotype: Possible read error: a much larger clone is one base away. The chain combines TRBV28 with TRBJ2-5, with 8 bases matching TRBD2. The J segment lost 7 bases and the V segment lost 5 bases, leaving 6 bases of the junction unmatched. This CDR3 has 13 amino acids. In germline, CDR1 is MDHEN, CDR2 SYDVKM. Written as DNA, the CDR3 is TGTGCCAGCAGTCAACCCAGCGGGGGGACCCAGTACTTC. Amino acids: CASSQPSGGTQYF.

V gene TRBV6-2 or TRBV6-3 combines with J gene TRBJ2-7; D ambiguous. V dropped 2 bases and J dropped 0 bases, with 11 bases sitting between them. Germline V gene sequence: CDR1 MNHEY, CDR2 SVGEGT. The CDR3 is 15 amino acids. CDR3 in DNA: TGTGCCAGCAGTTACAACCGACAAAGCTCCTACGAGCAGTACTTC. Translating gives CASSYNRQSSYEQYF.

The chain links TRBV6-5 to TRBJ1-1, with unresolved D. Between the trimmed V and J ends, which lost 4 bases and 3 bases, there was a span of 18 bases. Germline CDR1 reads MNHEY; CDR2 reads SVGAGI. The CDR3 consists of 16 residues. The DNA for the CDR3 is TGTGCCAGCAGTTCTTCCTTCCTCGGCGCGGACACTGAAGCTTTCTTT. Translating it yields CASSSSFLGADTEAFF.

CDR3 region: CSVQGLAGAAQYF. In nucleotides, the CDR3 is TGCAGTGTTCAGGGACTAGCGGGAGCGGCGCAGTACTTC. The chain couples TRBV20-1 to TRBJ2-7; 14 positions match TRBD2. This CDR3 contains 13 residues. Unmatched junction bases numbered 8, after V lost 7 bases and J lost 9 bases. The germline V gene encodes CDR1 DFQATT and CDR2 SNEGSKA (reference sequence).

This clonotype occurred a few times. V usage is TRBV20-1 and J usage is TRBJ2-1; 12 nucleotides match TRBD2. Germline V gene sequence: CDR1 DFQATT, CDR2 SNEGSKA (reference sequence). The CDR3 has 16 residues. V was pared by 2 bases and J by 9 bases, with 11 bases of the junction left unmatched. CDR3: CSARNPGLAGRTEQFF. The CDR3 DNA reads TGCAGTGCTAGAAATCCGGGACTAGCGGGCAGGACTGAGCAGTTCTTC.

This chain links TRBV6-4 with TRBJ2-2; D perhaps matches TRBD2 (6 bases). V lost 2 bases, J lost 6 bases, and 7 bases lay in between. The CDR3 consists of 13 residues. Germline V gene data show CDR1 as MRHNA and CDR2 as SNTAGT. The CDR3 is CASSDLASGELFF. The CDR3 DNA is TGTGCCAGCAGTGACCTAGCGTCCGGGGAGCTGTTTTTT.

This clonotype was seen ten or more times. The final CDR3 position lacks the conserved phenylalanine or tryptophan, pointing to a likely read error. The chain recombines TRBV28 with TRBJ1-1; D possibly corresponds to TRBD1 (5 bases). Deletions cut 5 bases from V and 3 bases from J, with 16 bases between. This CDR3 comprises 15 residues. Germline lookup yields CDR1 MDHEN and CDR2 SYDVKM. The CDR3 nucleotides are TGTGCCAGCAGTCCCCCCCAGGGACGGGACACTGAAGCTTTCCTC. This gives the protein CASSPPQGRDTEAFL.

This clonotype has a count of ten or more. The J gene is TRBJ2-5, the V gene TRBV28, with 9 bases aligning to TRBD2. The CDR3 totals 16 residues. Germline assignment: CDR1 MDHEN and CDR2 SYDVKM. J lost 5 bases, V lost 3 bases, and 10 bases had no gene match. CDR3 region: CASSFLAGKGGETQYF. The CDR3 bases are TGTGCCAGCAGTTTCCTAGCGGGAAAAGGGGGGGAGACCCAGTACTTC.

The rearrangement joins TRBV29-1 to TRBJ2-7, with a tentative D call TRBD1 (6 bases). Germline values: CDR1 SQVTM, CDR2 ANQGSEA. Trimming stripped 4 bases from V and 5 bases from J, with 15 bases between. The CDR3 covers 13 residues. CDR3 sequence (DNA): TGCAGCGTTGTGGGGGCACCCGGCAACGAGCAGTACTTC. Protein: CSVVGAPGNEQYF.